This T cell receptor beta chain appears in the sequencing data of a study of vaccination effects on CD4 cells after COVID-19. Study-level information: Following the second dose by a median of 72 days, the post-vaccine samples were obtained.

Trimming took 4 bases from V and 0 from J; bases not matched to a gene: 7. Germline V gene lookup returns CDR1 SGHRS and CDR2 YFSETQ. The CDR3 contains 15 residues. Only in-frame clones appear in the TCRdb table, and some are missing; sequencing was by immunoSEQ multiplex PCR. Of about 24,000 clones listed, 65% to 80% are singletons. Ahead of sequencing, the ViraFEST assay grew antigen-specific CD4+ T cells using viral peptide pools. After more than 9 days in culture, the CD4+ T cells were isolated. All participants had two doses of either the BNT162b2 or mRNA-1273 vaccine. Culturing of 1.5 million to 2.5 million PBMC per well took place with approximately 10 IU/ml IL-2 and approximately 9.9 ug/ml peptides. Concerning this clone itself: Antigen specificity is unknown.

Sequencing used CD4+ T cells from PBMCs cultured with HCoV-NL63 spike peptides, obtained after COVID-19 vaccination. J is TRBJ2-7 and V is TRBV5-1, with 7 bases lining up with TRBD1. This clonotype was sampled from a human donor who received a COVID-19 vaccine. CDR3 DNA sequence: TGCGCCAGCAGCGGGATCGACAGGGCCTCCTACGAGCAGTACTTC. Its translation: CASSGIDRASYEQYF.